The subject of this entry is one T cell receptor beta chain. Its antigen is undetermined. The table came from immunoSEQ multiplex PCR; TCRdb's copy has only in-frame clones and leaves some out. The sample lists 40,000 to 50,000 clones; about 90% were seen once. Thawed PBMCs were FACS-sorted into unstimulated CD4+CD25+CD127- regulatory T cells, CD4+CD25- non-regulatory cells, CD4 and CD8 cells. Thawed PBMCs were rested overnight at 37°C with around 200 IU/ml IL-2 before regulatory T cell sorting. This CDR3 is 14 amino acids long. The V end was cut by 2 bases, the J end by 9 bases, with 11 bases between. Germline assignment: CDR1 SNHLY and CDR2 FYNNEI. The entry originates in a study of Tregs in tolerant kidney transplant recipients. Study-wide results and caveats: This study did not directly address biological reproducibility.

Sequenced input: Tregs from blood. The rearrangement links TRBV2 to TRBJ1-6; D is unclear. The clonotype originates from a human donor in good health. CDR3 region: CASSELGPGSPLHF. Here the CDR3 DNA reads TGTGCCAGCAGTGAACTTGGTCCGGGTTCACCCCTCCACTTT.